Below, 32 T cell receptor beta chains from the same sample are listed, as sequenced in a study of beta chain features in type 1 diabetes. As every portion of the isolated RNA was reverse transcribed, the sequencing read expressed TCRB transcripts. Using immunoSEQ multiplex PCR, the repertoire was profiled, and TCRdb retains in-frame clones only, with some absent. The sample contains 350,000 to 450,000 clones, 10% to 15% of which appear only once. These TCRs are of unknown antigen specificity. Study conclusions and caveats: In all four CD4+ subsets, TCRB CDR3 length was significantly, moderately reduced in type 1 diabetes.

Sequenced material: naive CD4+ T cells from blood. These receptors all stem from a woman aged 18-29 years with type 1 diabetes.

The sample holds a few counts of this clone. The chain links TRBV19 to TRBJ2-1, with D unresolved. This CDR3 region has 16 residues. Germline values: CDR1 LNHDA, CDR2 SQIVND (reference sequence). V was cut by 1 base and J by 1 base, with 11 bases left in between. Here the CDR3 reads CASSIAASASYNEQFF. The DNA of the CDR3 is TGTGCCAGTAGTATAGCGGCTAGTGCTTCCTACAATGAGCAGTTCTTC.

This clone has just a few counts. The chain joins TRBV5-1 to TRBJ2-2; D is unclear. This CDR3 contains 14 residues. The V gene's germline CDR1 is SGHRS and CDR2 YFSETQ. Trimming removed 2 bases at V and 4 bases at J, with 9 bases between. CDR3 loop: CASSFDSSTGELFF. CDR3 DNA: TGCGCCAGCAGCTTCGATAGTTCCACCGGGGAGCTGTTTTTT.

The rearrangement links TRBV18 to TRBJ2-7, with D possibly being TRBD2 (6 bases). V was trimmed by 5 bases and J by 3 bases, leaving 11 bases between them. This CDR3 region has 13 residues. Germline loops: CDR1 KGHSH, CDR2 LQKENI. The CDR3, as DNA: TGTGCCAGCTCAAGTGGAGGGAGCTACGAGCAGTACTTC. This sequence encodes CASSSGGSYEQYF.

This clone has more than one count but fewer than ten. V and J are TRBV18 and TRBJ2-3, with TRBD2 as a possible D gene (5 bases). Germline CDR1 is KGHSH and CDR2 is LQKENI. V was trimmed by 3 bases and J by 2 bases, leaving 12 bases between them. The CDR3 runs 15 residues. CDR3 bases: TGTGCCAGCTCACCTCAAGCGGAGATCACAGATACGCAGTATTTT. It codes for CASSPQAEITDTQYF.

V usage is TRBV6-6 and J usage is TRBJ2-7, with D perhaps matching TRBD1 (6 bases). From germline, CDR1 is MNHNY and CDR2 SVGAGI (reference sequence). There are 13 residues in the CDR3. V was pared by 7 bases and J by 1 base, with 11 bases between. The CDR3 is CASTGEQSYEQYF. In nucleotides, the CDR3 is TGTGCCAGCACAGGGGAACAATCCTACGAGCAGTACTTC.

This chain uses TRBV6-5 with TRBJ2-7; perhaps TRBD2 as D (5 bases). This CDR3 contains 13 residues. Germline V gene data show CDR1 as MNHEY and CDR2 as SVGAGI. V was shortened by 4 bases and J by 3 bases, with 10 bases between the two germline ends. The chain's CDR3 is CASSFGEHYEQYF. CDR3 in DNA: TGTGCCAGCAGTTTCGGGGAACACTACGAGCAGTACTTC.

The J gene is TRBJ2-2, the V gene TRBV7-6; 9 bases align to TRBD1. The CDR3 loop spans 16 amino acids. V trimming: 1 base; J trimming: 0 bases; junction bases outside the gene matches: 0. Germline lookup yields CDR1 SGHVS and CDR2 FNYEAQ. This CDR3 is CASSLGDRANTGELFF. DNA of the CDR3: TGTGCCAGCAGCTTAGGGGACAGGGCGAACACCGGGGAGCTGTTTTTT.

There are a few counts of this clone. This chain uses TRBV9 with TRBJ2-1; TRBD1 matches at 7 bases. The CDR3 runs to 14 residues. Germline V gene lookup returns CDR1 SGDLS and CDR2 YYNGEE. V lost 4 bases and J lost 4; bases outside the gene matches: 5. In DNA, the CDR3 is TGTGCCAGCAGCCCCGGGACAGAATACAATGAGCAGTTCTTC. This encodes CASSPGTEYNEQFF.

This clone was seen more than once but under ten times. This chain links TRBV19 with TRBJ2-2; 8 bases are shared with TRBD1. Germline trimming cut 7 bases from V and 3 bases from J; bases unmatched to any gene: 7. The CDR3 is 15 amino acids. CDR1 LNHDA and CDR2 SQIVND come from the germline V gene (reference sequence). CDR3 loop: CASTETGVDTGELFF. DNA of the CDR3: TGTGCCAGTACTGAGACAGGGGTGGACACCGGGGAGCTGTTTTTT. Combining the CDR3 with reference TRBV19 and TRBJ2-2 gives the whole variable domain DGGITQSPKYLFRKEGQNVTLSCEQNLNHDAMYWYRQDPGQGLRLIYYSQIVNDFQKGDIAEGYSVSREKKESFPLTVTSAQKNPTAFYLCASTETGVDTGELFFGEGSRLTVL.

The V gene is TRBV4-1, the J gene TRBJ2-1; a possible D gene is TRBD2 (6 bases). Deletions cut 0 bases from V and 5 bases from J, with 14 bases between. Germline V lookup: CDR1 MGHRA, CDR2 YSYEKL. The CDR3 extends over 16 amino acids. CDR3 region: CASSQEWTGADNEQFF. The CDR3 DNA sequence: TGCGCCAGCAGCCAAGAATGGACGGGAGCGGACAATGAGCAGTTCTTC.

This clone was detected only a few times. The rearrangement uses TRBV7-9 and TRBJ1-6, with D perhaps matching TRBD1 (5 bases). V lost 7 bases and J 7 bases, leaving 17 bases between the germline ends. Germline values: CDR1 SEHNR, CDR2 FQNEAQ (reference sequence). This CDR3 has 15 residues. The CDR3 bases are TGTGCCAGCACCACTGGCGGGACTGAGAATTCACCCCTCCACTTT. Residues: CASTTGGTENSPLHF.

The V and J genes are TRBV29-1 and TRBJ1-1; D perhaps matches TRBD1 (6 bases). Trimming took off 4 bases at V and 0 bases at J, with 21 bases between the two ends. This CDR3 is 17 amino acids long. Per the germline V gene, CDR1 is SQVTM and CDR2 is ANQGSEA. The CDR3 bases are TGCAGCGTTGTTAGGCCTTCGGTGGGGGCGATGAACACTGAAGCTTTCTTT. It specifies CSVVRPSVGAMNTEAFF.

The genes are TRBV14 and TRBJ1-4; D possibly corresponds to TRBD1 (5 bases). V lost 3 bases and J 8 bases, leaving 13 bases between the germline ends. This CDR3 contains 14 residues. The V gene's germline CDR1 is SGHDN and CDR2 FVKESK. The DNA of the CDR3 is TGTGCCAGCAGCCAGTCTCGGACACCCGAAAAACTGTTTTTT. Translation: CASSQSRTPEKLFF.

This clone was seen a handful of times. The chain is built from TRBV2 and TRBJ1-4; 10 bases align to TRBD1. V trimming: 6 bases; J trimming: 8 bases; junction bases outside the gene matches: 9. CDR3 size: 15 residues. Germline V gene lookup returns CDR1 SNHLY and CDR2 FYNNEI. The CDR3 nucleotides read TGTGCCAGCAGATACACCGGGACAGGGGAGGAAAAACTGTTTTTT. This gives the protein CASRYTGTGEEKLFF.

The chain combines TRBV2 with TRBJ2-2; D is unresolved. The V gene's germline CDR1 is SNHLY and CDR2 FYNNEI. V lost 5 bases and J 7 bases, leaving 8 bases between the germline ends. There are 12 residues in the CDR3. CDR3 protein: CASSLEGGELFF. The DNA of the CDR3 is TGTGCCAGCAGTCTAGAAGGCGGGGAGCTGTTTTTT.

This clone showed up just a few times. CDR3 loop: CASSLSGGGGQPQHF. For the CDR3, the DNA is TGCGCCAGCAGCTTGTCCGGAGGGGGCGGTCAGCCCCAGCATTTT. The genes are TRBV5-1 and TRBJ1-5, with TRBD1 matching 7 bases. Germline CDR1 is SGHRS and CDR2 is YFSETQ. This CDR3 region has 15 residues. The V and J ends lost 1 base and 6 bases, in that order; junction bases with no gene match: 7.

The genes are TRBV6-4 and TRBJ2-1; the D gene is possibly TRBD1 (5 bases). The CDR3 is 16 residues long. Germline-derived CDR1 and CDR2 are MRHNA and SNTAGT. Trimming pared 4 bases from V and 0 bases from J, leaving 13 bases between. CDR3 bases: TGTGCCAGCAGTGCGTCAGGGTTTAGCTCCTACAATGAGCAGTTCTTC. This translates into CASSASGFSSYNEQFF.

In its sample, this clone was seen a few times. This CDR3 is CASSQDHTSGGLTGELFF. CDR3 nucleotide sequence: TGCGCCAGCAGCCAAGATCACACTTCGGGGGGACTCACCGGGGAGCTGTTTTTT. The chain carries TRBV4-3 and TRBJ2-2; 7 nucleotides line up with TRBD2. V shed 0 bases, J shed 4 bases, and the junction held 11 bases outside the gene matches. This CDR3 contains 18 residues. Germline lookup yields CDR1 LGHNA and CDR2 YSLEER.

The V gene is TRBV19, the J gene TRBJ2-7; 7 nucleotides line up with TRBD1. Per germline, CDR1 LNHDA and CDR2 SQIVND (reference sequence). This CDR3 has 14 amino acids. J lost 2 bases, V lost 9 bases, and 10 bases had no gene match. The CDR3 DNA reads as TGTGCCAGCACGCAGACTGACAGGGCCTACGAGCAGTACTTC. Its protein product is CASTQTDRAYEQYF.

This clone was counted between two and nine times. V and J are TRBV11-3 and TRBJ2-5; 7 bases match TRBD1. The CDR3 length is 13 residues. The J segment lost 1 base and the V segment lost 6 bases, leaving 2 bases of the junction unmatched. In germline, CDR1 is SGHNT, CDR2 YENEEA. The CDR3 DNA sequence: TGTGCCAGCAGTCGGGACAGCCAAGAGACCCAGTACTTC. Translation: CASSRDSQETQYF.

This clone was seen a handful of times. J is TRBJ1-5 and V is TRBV9; TRBD1 is a possible D gene (5 bases). The CDR3 is 18 amino acids. V dropped 6 bases and J dropped 4 bases, with 26 bases sitting between them. Germline V CDR1 and CDR2: SGDLS, YYNGEE. The CDR3 DNA is TGTGCCAGCACTGCGTACTCGCCGGGACTCCCTCGGAATCAGCCCCAGCATTTT. The encoded protein is CASTAYSPGLPRNQPQHF.

The chain joins TRBV29-1 to TRBJ2-2; 7 positions match TRBD1. Per germline, CDR1 SQVTM and CDR2 ANQGSEA. J gave up 0 bases and V 4 bases, and 8 bases lay outside the gene matches. CDR3 size: 16 residues. This CDR3 is CSVVIRGQSNTGELFF. In DNA, the CDR3 is TGCAGCGTTGTGATCAGGGGACAGTCGAACACCGGGGAGCTGTTTTTT.

This clone was observed a handful of times. The chain recombines TRBV23-1 with TRBJ2-7; the D gene is possibly TRBD2 (6 bases). TRBV23-1 is reported as an ORF; its role is uncertain. The length of the CDR3 is 15 residues. Between the trimmed V and J ends, which lost 5 bases and 0 bases, there was a span of 14 bases. As DNA, the CDR3 is TGCGCCAGCAGTTCCGGGACTCCCAGCTCCTACGAGCAGTACTTC. Residues: CASSSGTPSSYEQYF.

This clone appeared a few times. The CDR3 sequence: CASQALGVYEQYF. The CDR3 DNA follows: TGTGCCAGCCAGGCGTTAGGGGTCTACGAGCAGTACTTC. The J gene is TRBJ2-7, the V gene TRBV18; possible D gene TRBD1, 5 bases. Germline-derived CDR1 and CDR2 are KGHSH and LQKENI. This CDR3 region has 13 residues. V lost 8 bases to trimming and J lost 3 bases, with 14 bases between them.

This clone occurred a few times. This chain links TRBV5-4 with TRBJ2-7; 9 bases line up with TRBD2. From germline, CDR1 is SGHNT and CDR2 YYREEE (reference sequence). V lost 4 bases to trimming and J lost 4 bases; unmatched junction nucleotides: 18. This CDR3 region has 18 residues. CDR3 sequence reads: CASSERSFSGSAPYEQYF. As DNA, the CDR3 is TGTGCCAGCAGCGAACGATCCTTTAGCGGGAGCGCCCCTTACGAGCAGTACTTC.

J is TRBJ1-2 and V is TRBV21-1; TRBD1 was called by the table and not checked on the DNA. TRBV21-1 represents a pseudogene. CDR3 length equals 16 residues. In DNA form, the CDR3 reads TGTGCCAGCAGCCCCCGACAGGGGAATTTAGACTATGGCTACACCTTC. Its translation: CASSPRQGNLDYGYTF.

This chain connects TRBV7-2 to TRBJ2-7, with D perhaps matching TRBD2 (6 bases). V was clipped by 4 bases and J by 1 base, with 17 bases between them. The germline CDR1 and CDR2 sequences are SGHTA and FQGNSA. The CDR3 has 16 amino acids. CDR3 nucleotide sequence: TGTGCCAGCAGCTCCCACCCGGGACTCGGGTCCTACGAGCAGTACTTC. Protein sequence: CASSSHPGLGSYEQYF. The full variable domain, its missing parts supplied by reference TRBV7-2 and TRBJ2-7, is GAGVSQSPSNKVTEKGKDVELRCDPISGHTALYWYRQSLGQGLEFLIYFQGNSAPDKSGLPSDRFSAERTGGSVSTLTIQRTQQEDSAVYLCASSSHPGLGSYEQYFGPGTRLTVT.

The sample holds a few counts of this clone. The chain is built from TRBV19 and TRBJ2-7; 11 nucleotides agree with TRBD1. V lost 5 bases and J lost 3; bases outside the gene matches: 6. Germline V CDR1 and CDR2: LNHDA, SQIVND (reference sequence). The CDR3 loop spans 15 amino acids. The CDR3 spells CASSPRDRGFYEQYF. DNA of the CDR3: TGTGCCAGTAGTCCCCGGGACAGGGGGTTCTACGAGCAGTACTTC. The whole variable domain, remainder taken from reference TRBV19 and TRBJ2-7, is DGGITQSPKYLFRKEGQNVTLSCEQNLNHDAMYWYRQDPGQGLRLIYYSQIVNDFQKGDIAEGYSVSREKKESFPLTVTSAQKNPTAFYLCASSPRDRGFYEQYFGPGTRLTVT.

This clone has more than one count but fewer than ten. The V and J genes are TRBV5-6 and TRBJ2-1, with D perhaps matching TRBD2 (6 bases). V lost 7 bases, J lost 4 bases, and 15 bases lay in between. CDR3 size: 14 residues. The germline V gene encodes CDR1 SGHDT and CDR2 YYEEEE. CDR3 nucleotides: TGTGCCAGCCACCAGGGTGGAGGGTACAATGAGCAGTTCTTC. Translated, it gives CASHQGGGYNEQFF.

The chain carries TRBV4-1 and TRBJ2-3; D is unresolved. Germline V lookup: CDR1 MGHRA, CDR2 YSYEKL. The V and J ends lost 2 bases and 3 bases respectively, with 15 bases between them. CDR3 length: 16 residues. Here the CDR3 reads CASSQPLQDKTDTQYF. CDR3 in DNA: TGCGCCAGCAGCCAACCCCTTCAGGATAAAACAGATACGCAGTATTTT.

This clone was counted between two and nine times. This chain joins TRBV28 and TRBJ1-2, with D unresolved. V was cut by 5 bases and J by 8 bases, with 15 bases left in between. The CDR3 contains 13 residues. Germline V gene sequence: CDR1 MDHEN, CDR2 SYDVKM. The CDR3 nucleotides are TGTGCCAGCAGTACTTGGGCTTCGGAAGGCTACACCTTC. Translating gives CASSTWASEGYTF.

This clone was observed a handful of times. This sequence joins TRBV5-1 and TRBJ1-1; D gene uncertain. In germline, CDR1 is SGHRS, CDR2 YFSETQ. V lost 1 base to trimming and J lost 7 bases, with 8 bases between them. The CDR3 has 12 amino acids. As DNA, the CDR3 is TGCGCCAGCAGCTTGAGCTCCGATGAAGCTTTCTTT. Amino acid sequence: CASSLSSDEAFF.